Below, 8 T cell receptor beta chains from the same sample are listed, as sequenced in a study of OX40 agonist ivuxolimab in advanced cancers. Assay: immunoSEQ multiplex PCR; the TCRdb copy retains only in-frame clones and omits some. Altogether under 100,000 clones are present, approximately 85% being singletons, with the ten largest covering roughly 6%. Sample: CD4+ or CD8+ T cells sorted from blood, taken in a trial of the OX40 agonist ivuxolimab. All receptors come from an adult with an advanced solid tumor such as melanoma, head and neck, liver or kidney cancer.

The V and J genes are TRBV9 and TRBJ1-6; D is unresolved. The CDR3 spans 14 residues. Trimming stripped 4 bases from V and 6 bases from J, with 11 bases between. Germline V CDR1 and CDR2: SGDLS, YYNGEE. CDR3 amino acids: CASSHVGANSPLHF. CDR3 in DNA: TGTGCCAGCAGCCACGTGGGAGCTAATTCACCCCTCCACTTT.

This clone appeared once. The CDR3, as DNA: TGTGCCAGCAGTAGAGAACCGGATACGCAGTATTTT. Residues: CASSREPDTQYF. The chain uses TRBV27 and TRBJ2-3; no clear D. There are 12 residues in the CDR3. Trimming shortened V by 5 bases and J by 6 bases, and 9 bases separated the two germline ends. Germline assignment: CDR1 MNHEY and CDR2 SMNVEV (reference sequence).

The chain uses TRBV7-2 and TRBJ2-7; the D is unclear. This CDR3 is built from 12 residues. V was trimmed by 6 bases and J by 6 bases, leaving 12 bases between them. From germline, CDR1 is SGHTA and CDR2 FQGNSA. CDR3 sequence reads: CASRVRVAEQYF. Here the CDR3 DNA reads TGTGCCAGCAGGGTGCGAGTGGCCGAGCAGTACTTC.

The chain joins TRBV10-3 to TRBJ2-1; 13 bases are a match to TRBD2. CDR3 length: 13 residues. Per the germline V gene, CDR1 is ENHRY and CDR2 is SYGVKD. V lost 8 bases, J lost 6 bases, and 1 base stayed unmatched. The CDR3 loop is CAIGLAGANEQFF. The CDR3 DNA reads as TGTGCCATCGGACTAGCGGGAGCCAATGAGCAGTTCTTC.

This clone has a single count. The J gene is TRBJ2-1, the V gene TRBV5-6, with D possibly TRBD1 on 5 matching bases. Looked up from germline, CDR1 is SGHDT and CDR2 is YYEEEE. The CDR3 is 11 residues long. V gave up 4 bases and J gave up 14 bases, with 13 bases separating them. CDR3 nucleotides: TGTGCCAGCAGCCTACGACAGTCAGAGTTCTTC. Protein: CASSLRQSEFF.

V is TRBV30 and J is TRBJ2-3, with D hard to call. V lost 1 base, J lost 1 base, and 6 bases lay in between. This CDR3 is built from 13 residues. The germline V gene has CDR1 GTSNPN and CDR2 SVGIG (reference sequence). The CDR3 nucleotides are TGTGCCTGGAGTGCCACCCGCACAGATACGCAGTATTTT. It is translated as CAWSATRTDTQYF.

CDR3 loop: CASSLSTGGEQYF. For the CDR3, the DNA is TGCGCCAGCAGCTTGTCAACAGGTGGTGAGCAGTACTTC. The chain combines TRBV5-1 with TRBJ2-7; D is possibly TRBD1 (5 bases). The CDR3 is made up of 13 amino acids. Germline assignment: CDR1 SGHRS and CDR2 YFSETQ. V was cut by 1 base and J by 7 bases, with 12 bases left in between.

V usage is TRBV6-5 and J usage is TRBJ2-7, with 7 bases that match TRBD2. The junction had 11 bases not matched to a gene; V was cut back by 5 bases and J by 4 bases. The V gene's germline CDR1 is MNHEY and CDR2 SVGAGI. The CDR3 runs to 15 residues. CDR3 residues: CASSLSPGLRYEQYF. CDR3 in DNA: TGTGCCAGCAGTCTCTCTCCGGGACTACGATACGAGCAGTACTTC.